This TCR beta chain was captured by sequencing in a study of blood T cell repertoires in COVID-19. About the research overall: COVID-19 samples from acute and convalescent phases originated in the United States, Italy and Spain. PBMCs, B-cell-depleted T cells, or T cells were the source of the cDNA or gDNA that made up the material.

This clone was counted once. Original processing methods: Using reference gene primer amplification, nucleated cell counts were estimated. Profiled with immunoSEQ multiplex PCR; TCRdb holds only in-frame clones, not every one. Clonal size and the V and J genes are those of that table, whereas D and trimming came from the DNA. The sample has about 160,000 clones, around nine tenths seen once; the top ten hold around 10%. Seattle's enrolled individuals joined amid active infection and were then monitored longitudinally. CDR1 is MDHEN, CDR2 SYDVKM, per germline. V was cut by 7 bases and J by 4 bases, with 7 bases left in between. There are 12 residues in the CDR3.

Specimen: peripheral blood. The V and J genes are TRBV28 and TRBJ2-2; D gene uncertain. The sequence was collected from a woman in her sixties or seventies with COVID-19, enrolled during active disease. The CDR3 protein is CASTRSTGELFF. In DNA form, the CDR3 reads TGTGCCAGCACTCGGAGCACCGGGGAGCTGTTTTTT. The variable domain in full, completed from reference TRBV28 and TRBJ2-2, reads DVKVTQSSRYLVKRTGEKVFLECVQDMDHENMFWYRQDPGLGLRLIYFSYDVKMKEKGDIPEGYSVSREKKERFSLILESASTNQTSMYLCASTRSTGELFFGEGSRLTVL.